This T cell receptor (beta chain) was identified during a study of blood T cells in healthy people across ages (dated by TCRdb to 2014 to 2015). Some background on the complete study: In model experiments, template switching captured about one uniquely barcoded TCR beta cDNA molecule for every two T cells. Donors were grouped into four age groups: young (average approximately 16 years), middle-aged (39), aged (about 60) and long-lived (roughly 80). Using the same blood draw, the study looked at two additional independent replicas of 1 million unique cDNA reads for two donors, one aged 18 to 30 and the other aged 80 or older. Donors of different ages were randomly distributed across sequencing lanes to avoid experimental bias. To track age-related changes in TCR beta repertoire diversity, the study relied on deep sequencing normalized with unique cDNA molecular identifiers.

Library creation used 5' RACE. The listed sequencing device is Illumina HiSeq 2500. A second PCR of roughly 7 to 12 cycles was performed with a sample-barcoded 5' primer and a J-beta primer mix. A template-switch 5' adaptor carrying 12 random nucleotides introduced a unique molecular identifier onto each TCR beta cDNA molecule. Each sample yielded at least 2.5 million CDR3-containing paired-end reads. The Mint cDNA synthesis kit, primed by a TRBC-specific oligonucleotide, was used to synthesize first-strand cDNA from all RNA. Following uracil-DNA glycosylase treatment, a first 18-cycle PCR with universal primers M1SS and BC2_uni_R was performed on all cDNA. As for how the authors treated the data: For normalization, 1 million high-quality reads were randomly selected from each sample, with every read carrying a distinct molecular identifier. Reads with shared molecular identifiers were discarded instead of being binned into consensus sequences. MiTCR, run with a Q25 quality threshold and the strictest error-elimination algorithm, handled CDR3 identification, clonotype clustering and error correction. Lower-bound total TCR beta diversity was estimated with a nonparametric unseen species model using Euler transformation. TCRdb reanalyzed the raw reads on its own, using fastp at Q25 for trimming and MiXCR for clone calling, and kept in-frame beta chains. Rows with a matching CDR3 protein are joined into one entry that keeps the most common DNA and genes. The V and J calls come from TCRdb's annotation, not from the publication. Present in this sample are about 290,000 distinct CDR3 sequences, 25% to 30% of which were seen just once. Around 29% of the sample comes from the top ten.

Summary of the overall study and its limitations: There was a strong correlation between observed TCR beta diversity and the percentage of naive T cells measured by flow cytometry. Observed TCR beta diversity per million T cells fell roughly linearly with age, and a significant reduction was already apparent by age roughly 40. Estimates of total diversity based on one million sequenced T cells were considered lower bounds and underestimates. Compared with the aged group, the long-lived group had more naive CD4+ T cells, fewer expanded clones and increased TCR diversity, a pattern suggesting age selection. Conclusive comparison of naive and antigen-experienced compartments was prevented by the profiling of bulk unsorted PBMCs. The CMV infection status of donors was not known, potentially confounding age-related changes in expanded clonotypes.

Donors were 39 systemically healthy Caucasian individuals from Russia aged 6 to 90 years. Approximately 9 milliliters of peripheral blood were collected from each donor into EDTA-treated Vacutainer tubes. PBMCs were isolated by Ficoll-Paque density-gradient centrifugation, with at least 6 million obtained per sample. Trizol reagent was used to extract total RNA from the PBMCs, yielding at least 6 micrograms per sample. The percentages of naive CD45RAhigh/CD27high T cells were determined by flow cytometry on a PBMC aliquot from every donor. In regard to this clonotype: What antigen it recognizes has not been identified. No much larger clone is present one base from it, and per-base qualities are unavailable.

The TCR comes from a woman aged 70-85 years in good health. Sample: blood.

The base sequence is TGTGCCAGCAGCGTAGGAGGGTACACTGAAGCTTTCTTT. The translation is CASSVGGYTEAFF. The chain couples TRBV9 to TRBJ1-1, with the identity of the D gene unclear. Taken from the germline V gene, the CDR1 and CDR2 loops are SGDLS and YYNGEE. There are 13 amino acids in the CDR3, from cysteine to phenylalanine inclusive. CDR3 DNA only is kept here, 39 bases in frame from base 1. At the junction V is shortened by 0 bases and J by 3 bases, with 6 bases in between.